A single sample is the source of the 15 T cell receptor beta chains below, sequenced in a study of blood T cell repertoires in COVID-19. Here immunoSEQ multiplex PCR was the method, and the copy in TCRdb shows in-frame clones only, minus some. Counted here are 430,000 or so clones, 85% to 90% occurring once; the ten biggest clones make up roughly 0.76%. Sequenced input: peripheral blood. These receptors were collected from a young man with COVID-19, enrolled during active disease.

The J gene is TRBJ2-7, the V gene TRBV20-1; 7 nucleotides line up with TRBD1. The germline V gene encodes CDR1 DFQATT and CDR2 SNEGSKA (reference sequence). The V segment lost 4 bases and the J segment 9 bases; nucleotides outside the gene matches: 3. The CDR3 is 10 amino acids. CDR3 amino acids: CSATSGGQYF. For the CDR3, the DNA is TGCAGTGCTACTTCAGGGGGGCAGTACTTC.

J is TRBJ2-2 and V is TRBV7-9; TRBD1 matches 9 bases. The V gene end was trimmed by 5 bases and the J gene end by 5 bases; junction bases not matched to a gene: 6. CDR1 and CDR2 (germline): SEHNR, FQNEAQ (reference sequence). This CDR3 contains 15 residues. Written as DNA, the CDR3 is TGTGCCAGCAGCGCGGGACAGGGACGGACCGGGGAGCTGTTTTTT. Encoded protein: CASSAGQGRTGELFF.

V and J are TRBV29-1 and TRBJ2-2; D is perhaps TRBD2 (6 bases). From germline, CDR1 is SQVTM and CDR2 ANQGSEA. The CDR3 runs to 13 residues. Trimming cost V 3 bases and J 4 bases, with 9 bases left between them. CDR3 sequence (DNA): TGCAGCGTTGATAACGGGGGCACCGGGGAGCTGTTTTTT. It translates to CSVDNGGTGELFF.

The genes are TRBV19 and TRBJ2-5; D is perhaps TRBD1 (7 bases). The germline CDR1 and CDR2 sequences are LNHDA and SQIVND (reference sequence). V lost 1 base, J lost 9 bases, and 12 bases lay in between. This CDR3 comprises 13 residues. Here the CDR3 DNA reads TGTGCCAGTAGTATAGTGGGCAGGGGGGCCCAGTACTTC. Translation: CASSIVGRGAQYF.

The V gene is TRBV7-9, the J gene TRBJ1-5; D is possibly TRBD1 (5 bases). This CDR3 contains 13 residues. Trimming left V 2 bases short and J 7 bases short, with 9 bases between. Germline V gene data show CDR1 as SEHNR and CDR2 as FQNEAQ (reference sequence). In DNA form, the CDR3 reads TGTGCCAGCAGCTTACAGGGAGGGCAGCCCCAGCATTTT. The encoded protein is CASSLQGGQPQHF.

This sequence joins TRBV9 and TRBJ1-2; D gene ambiguous. Between the trimmed V and J ends, which lost 0 bases and 4 bases, there was a span of 7 bases. Germline V gene data show CDR1 as SGDLS and CDR2 as YYNGEE. This CDR3 comprises 13 residues. CDR3 coding DNA: TGTGCCAGCAGCGTAGAACCGGGCTATGGCTACACCTTC. Translated: CASSVEPGYGYTF.

The chain employs TRBV5-1 and TRBJ1-2, with TRBD1 identical over 9 bases. The CDR3 runs to 14 residues. J lost 7 bases, V lost 2 bases, and 6 bases had no gene match. In germline, CDR1 is SGHRS, CDR2 YFSETQ. The CDR3 region has the DNA TGCGCCAGCAGCTTCGGGACAGGGTCGTCTGGCTACACCTTC. Its translation: CASSFGTGSSGYTF.

The J gene is TRBJ2-1, the V gene TRBV3-1 (or the pseudogene TRBV3-2); a possible D gene is TRBD2 (5 bases). The germline V gene has CDR1 LGHDT and CDR2 YNNKEL (reference sequence). This CDR3 has 16 residues. Trimming took 4 bases from V and 3 from J, leaving 16 bases between them. This chain's CDR3 is CASSPSSSGGYNEQFF. Here the CDR3 DNA reads TGTGCCAGCAGCCCCTCCTCGAGCGGCGGCTACAATGAGCAGTTCTTC.

V usage is TRBV14 and J usage is TRBJ1-6; D may be TRBD1 (6 bases). Trimming shortened V by 4 bases and J by 14 bases, and 18 bases separated the two germline ends. CDR1 and CDR2 from the germline V gene are SGHDN and FVKESK. The CDR3 contains 14 residues. The DNA of the CDR3 is TGTGCCAGCAGCCCCGGACAGCCATCCGTCGCCCTCCACTTT. Translated: CASSPGQPSVALHF. Full variable domain (remainder filled in from reference TRBV14 and TRBJ1-6): EAGVTQFPSHSVIEKGQTVTLRCDPISGHDNLYWYRRVMGKEIKFLLHFVKESKQDESGMPNNRFLAERTGGTYSTLKVQPAELEDSGVYFCASSPGQPSVALHFGNGTRLTVT.

This clone was found once. V is TRBV4-1 and J is TRBJ2-7; no definite D call. Germline values: CDR1 MGHRA, CDR2 YSYEKL. The V end lost 4 bases, the J end lost 2 bases, and 15 bases lay between the germline ends. CDR3 length: 15 amino acids. The CDR3 bases are TGCGCCAGCAGCCCATTTCTAGTGCAGACCTACGAGCAGTACTTC. It is translated as CASSPFLVQTYEQYF.

The V and J genes are TRBV12-3 or TRBV12-4 and TRBJ2-5, with 8 nucleotides matching TRBD2. J was trimmed by 4 bases and V by 8 bases; bases with no gene match: 6. This CDR3 has 13 residues. This CDR3 is CASRRGAAETQYF. CDR3 DNA sequence: TGTGCCAGCCGGCGGGGGGCCGCAGAGACCCAGTACTTC.

The chain couples TRBV14 to TRBJ2-1, with 7 bases fitting TRBD2. This CDR3 has 14 residues. CDR1 SGHDN and CDR2 FVKESK come from the germline V gene. V was clipped by 2 bases and J by 6 bases; unmatched bases: 4. Here the CDR3 DNA reads TGTGCCAGCAGCCAACTGACTAGCCCCAATGAGCAGTTCTTC. It translates to CASSQLTSPNEQFF.

This chain links TRBV30 with TRBJ2-7; the match to TRBD2 covers 12 bases. V lost 5 bases and J lost 7; bases outside the gene matches: 12. This CDR3 has 15 amino acids. CDR1 is GTSNPN, CDR2 SVGIG, per germline (reference sequence). The CDR3 region is CAWVPRLAGVQEQYF. The CDR3 nucleotides read TGTGCCTGGGTACCACGACTAGCGGGAGTGCAAGAGCAGTACTTC.

The chain joins TRBV18 to TRBJ1-2; the D gene is possibly TRBD1 (6 bases). The CDR3 extends over 14 amino acids. Trimming shortened V by 4 bases and J by 2 bases, and 11 bases separated the two germline ends. Germline V gene sequence: CDR1 KGHSH, CDR2 LQKENI. CDR3 protein: CASSQLGQNYGYTF. As DNA, the CDR3 is TGTGCCAGCTCACAACTAGGACAGAACTATGGCTACACCTTC.

The chain joins TRBV7-2 to TRBJ2-1; TRBD2 aligns across 14 bases. CDR1 is SGHTA and CDR2 is FQGNSA in the germline V gene. The V segment lost 3 bases and the J segment 0 bases; nucleotides outside the gene matches: 1. CDR3 length: 17 amino acids. The CDR3 nucleotides read TGTGCCAGCAGCTTGACTAGCGGGAGGGCCTCCTACAATGAGCAGTTCTTC. Protein product: CASSLTSGRASYNEQFF.